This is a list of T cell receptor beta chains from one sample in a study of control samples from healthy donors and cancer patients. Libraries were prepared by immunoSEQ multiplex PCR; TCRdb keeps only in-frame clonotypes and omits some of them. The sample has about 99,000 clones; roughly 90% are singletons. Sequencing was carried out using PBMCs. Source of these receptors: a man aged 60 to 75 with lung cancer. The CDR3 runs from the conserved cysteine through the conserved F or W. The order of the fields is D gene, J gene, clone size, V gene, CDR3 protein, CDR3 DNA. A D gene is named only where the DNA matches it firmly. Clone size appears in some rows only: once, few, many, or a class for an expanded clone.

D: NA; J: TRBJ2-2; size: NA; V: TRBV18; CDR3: CASSPTTQSGELFF; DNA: TGTGCCAGCTCACCTACGACTCAGTCCGGGGAGCTGTTTTTT
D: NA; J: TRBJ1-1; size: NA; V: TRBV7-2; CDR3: CASSRNWDSEAFF; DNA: TGTGCCAGCAGCCGGAACTGGGATTCTGAAGCTTTCTTT
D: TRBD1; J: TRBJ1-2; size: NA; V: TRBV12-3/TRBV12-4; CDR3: CASSLNTGEGYTF; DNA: TGTGCCAGCAGTTTAAATACAGGGGAGGGCTACACCTTC
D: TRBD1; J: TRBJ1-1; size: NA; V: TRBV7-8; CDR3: CASSWGQGANTEAFF; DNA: TGTGCCAGCAGCTGGGGACAGGGGGCGAACACTGAAGCTTTCTTT
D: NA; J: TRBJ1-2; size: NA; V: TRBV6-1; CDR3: CASSESLVSLNYGYTF; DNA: TGTGCCAGCAGTGAAAGCCTAGTCAGCCTTAACTATGGCTACACCTTC
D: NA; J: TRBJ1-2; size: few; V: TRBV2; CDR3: CASTYSAGLNYGYTF; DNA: TGTGCCAGCACCTACTCCGCGGGGCTGAACTATGGCTACACCTTC
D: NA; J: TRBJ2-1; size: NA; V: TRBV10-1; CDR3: CASSPNIYNEQFF; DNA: TGCGCCAGCAGCCCCAATATCTACAATGAGCAGTTCTTC
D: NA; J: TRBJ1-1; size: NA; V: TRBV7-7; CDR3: CASSAATEAFF; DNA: TGTGCCAGCAGCGCGGCCACTGAAGCTTTCTTT
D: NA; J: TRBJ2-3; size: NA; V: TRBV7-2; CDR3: CASSLVGASTDTQYF; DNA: TGTGCCAGCAGCTTAGTTGGCGCTAGCACAGATACGCAGTATTTT
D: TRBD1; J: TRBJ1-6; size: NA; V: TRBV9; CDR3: CASSFRTGNNSPLHF; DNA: TGTGCCAGCAGCTTTCGGACAGGGAATAATTCACCCCTCCACTTT
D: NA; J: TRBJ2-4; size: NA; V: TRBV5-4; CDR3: CASSSSEVGNIQYF; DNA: TGTGCCAGCAGCTCATCGGAGGTCGGAAACATTCAGTACTTC
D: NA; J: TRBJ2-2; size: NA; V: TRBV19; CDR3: CASKSFLQQQNTGELFF; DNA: TGTGCCAGTAAATCCTTTTTGCAACAGCAAAACACCGGGGAGCTGTTTTTT
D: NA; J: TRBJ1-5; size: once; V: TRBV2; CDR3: CASREKAVLYQPQHF; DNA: TGTGCCAGCAGAGAAAAGGCCGTACTGTATCAGCCCCAGCATTTT
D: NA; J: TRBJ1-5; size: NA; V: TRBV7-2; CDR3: CASSFSGSNQPQHF; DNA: TGTGCCAGCAGCTTCTCGGGGAGCAATCAGCCCCAGCATTTT
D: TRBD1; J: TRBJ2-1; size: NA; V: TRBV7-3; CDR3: CASSSTGTGVNEQFF; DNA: TGTGCCAGCAGCTCTACCGGGACAGGGGTGAACGAGCAGTTCTTC
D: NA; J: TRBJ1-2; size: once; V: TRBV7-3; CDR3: CASSLEGFDGYTF; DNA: TGTGCCAGCAGCTTAGAGGGGTTTGATGGCTACACCTTC
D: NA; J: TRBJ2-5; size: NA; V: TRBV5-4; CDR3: CASSLQEQETQYF; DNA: TGTGCCAGCAGCTTGCAGGAACAAGAGACCCAGTACTTC
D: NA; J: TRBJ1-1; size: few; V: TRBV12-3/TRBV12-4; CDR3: CASSANRDTEAFF; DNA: TGTGCCAGCAGTGCAAACAGAGACACTGAAGCTTTCTTT
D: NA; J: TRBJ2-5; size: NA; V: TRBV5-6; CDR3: CASSLNGREQETQYF; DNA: TGTGCCAGCAGCTTGAATGGCAGGGAACAAGAGACCCAGTACTTC
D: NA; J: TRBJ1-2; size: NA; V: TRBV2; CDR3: CASSEGGFGYTF; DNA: TGTGCCAGCAGTGAAGGAGGATTTGGCTACACCTTC
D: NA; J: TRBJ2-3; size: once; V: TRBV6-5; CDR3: CASRFIGQSTDTQYF; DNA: TGTGCCAGCAGGTTTATAGGACAAAGCACAGATACGCAGTATTTT
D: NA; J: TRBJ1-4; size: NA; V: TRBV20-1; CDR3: CSASSPVTTVRNEKLFF; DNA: TGCAGTGCTAGTAGCCCCGTTACGACAGTGAGAAATGAAAAACTGTTTTTT
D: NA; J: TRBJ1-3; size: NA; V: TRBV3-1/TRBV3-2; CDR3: CASSQGNSGNTIYF; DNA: TGTGCCAGCAGCCAAGGTAACTCTGGAAACACCATATATTTT
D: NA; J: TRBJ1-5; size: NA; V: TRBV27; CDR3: CASSTRGEGNQPQHF; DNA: TGTGCCAGCAGCACCCGGGGTGAAGGCAATCAGCCCCAGCATTTT
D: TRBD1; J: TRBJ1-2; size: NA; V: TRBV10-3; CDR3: CAISESEGGSGYTF; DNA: TGTGCCATCAGTGAGTCCGAAGGGGGCTCAGGCTACACCTTC
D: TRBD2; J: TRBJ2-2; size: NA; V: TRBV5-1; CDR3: CASSWTSGGTNTGELFF; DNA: TGCGCCAGCAGCTGGACTAGCGGGGGGACGAACACCGGGGAGCTGTTTTTT
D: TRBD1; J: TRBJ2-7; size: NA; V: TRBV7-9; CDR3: CSSSLSGTGSYDQYF; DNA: TGTTCCAGCAGCTTATCCGGGACAGGCTCCTACGATCAGTACTTC
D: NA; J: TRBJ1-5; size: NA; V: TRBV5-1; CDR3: CASSSDGDSNQPQHF; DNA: TGCGCCAGCAGCTCGGACGGAGATAGCAATCAGCCCCAGCATTTT
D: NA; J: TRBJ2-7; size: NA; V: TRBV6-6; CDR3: CASSPQTGQLEQYF; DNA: TGTGCCAGCAGCCCCCAAACTGGGCAACTCGAGCAGTACTTC
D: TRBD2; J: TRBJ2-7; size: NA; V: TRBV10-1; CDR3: CASSRTSWGEQYF; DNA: TGCGCCAGCAGCCGGACTAGCTGGGGCGAGCAGTACTTC
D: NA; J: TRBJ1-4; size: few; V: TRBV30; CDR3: CAWTWGGLNEKLFF; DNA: TGTGCCTGGACCTGGGGAGGGCTTAATGAAAAACTGTTTTTT
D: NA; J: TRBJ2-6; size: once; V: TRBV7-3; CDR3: CASSPTVGANVLTF; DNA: TGTGCCAGCAGCCCAACTGTGGGGGCCAACGTCCTGACTTTC
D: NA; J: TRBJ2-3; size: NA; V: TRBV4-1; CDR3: CASRRTVTDTQYF; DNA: TGCGCCAGCAGAAGGACAGTCACAGATACGCAGTATTTT
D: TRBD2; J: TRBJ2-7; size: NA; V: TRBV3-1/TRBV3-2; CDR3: CASSPQVLSGGASQYF; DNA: TGTGCCAGCAGCCCACAAGTACTTAGCGGGGGGGCCTCTCAGTACTTC
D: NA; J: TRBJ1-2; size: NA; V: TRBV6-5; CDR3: CASISPGAIYGYTF; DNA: TGTGCCAGCATTTCCCCAGGGGCCATTTATGGCTACACCTTC
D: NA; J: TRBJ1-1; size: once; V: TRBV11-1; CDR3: CASSLNQPEAFF; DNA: TGTGCCAGCAGCTTAAATCAGCCTGAAGCTTTCTTT
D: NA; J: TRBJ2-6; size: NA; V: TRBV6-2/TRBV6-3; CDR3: CASSYQGQGGSGANVLTF; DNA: TGTGCCAGCAGTTACCAAGGGCAGGGGGGCTCTGGGGCCAACGTCCTGACTTTC
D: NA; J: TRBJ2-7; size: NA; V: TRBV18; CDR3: CASSLSPPPYEQYF; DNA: TGTGCCAGCTCACTGTCGCCACCACCCTACGAGCAGTACTTC
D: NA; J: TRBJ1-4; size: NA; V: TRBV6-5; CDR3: CASRRGRGNEKLFF; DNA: TGTGCCAGCAGGAGGGGGAGAGGGAATGAAAAACTGTTTTTT
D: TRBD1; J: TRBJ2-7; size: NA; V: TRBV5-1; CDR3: CASSPGQGISYEQYF; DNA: TGCGCCAGCAGCCCTGGACAGGGTATCTCCTACGAGCAGTACTTC
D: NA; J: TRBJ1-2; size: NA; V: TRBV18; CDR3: CASSPTVSRGGYTF; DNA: TGTGCCAGCTCACCGACCGTTTCCCGAGGTGGCTACACCTTC
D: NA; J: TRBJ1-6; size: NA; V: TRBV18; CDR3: CASSPFGSSSYNSPLHF; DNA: TGTGCCAGCTCACCATTCGGCAGTAGCTCCTATAATTCACCCCTCCACTTT
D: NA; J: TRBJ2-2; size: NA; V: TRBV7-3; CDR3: CASSLTRRGAEGALNTGELFF; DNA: TGTGCCAGCAGCTTAACAAGGCGGGGGGCCGAGGGGGCCCTTAACACCGGGGAGCTGTTTTTT
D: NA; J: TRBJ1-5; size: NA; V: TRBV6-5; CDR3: CASQSPGGQPQHF; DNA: TGTGCCAGCCAAAGTCCCGGCGGTCAGCCCCAGCATTTT
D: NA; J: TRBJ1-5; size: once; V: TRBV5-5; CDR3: CASSFDINQPQHF; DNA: TGTGCCAGCAGCTTTGATATTAATCAGCCCCAGCATTTT
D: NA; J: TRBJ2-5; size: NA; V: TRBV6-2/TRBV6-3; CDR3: CASSYSSVAQYF; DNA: TGTGCCAGCAGTTACTCGAGCGTAGCCCAGTACTTC
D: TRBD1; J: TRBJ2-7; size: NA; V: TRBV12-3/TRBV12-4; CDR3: CASSIGQGGIYF; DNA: TGTGCCAGCAGTATTGGACAGGGCGGCATTTACTTC
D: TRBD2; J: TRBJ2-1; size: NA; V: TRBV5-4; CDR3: CASSLDGLARNEQFF; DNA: TGTGCCAGCAGCTTGGACGGACTAGCTCGCAATGAGCAGTTCTTC
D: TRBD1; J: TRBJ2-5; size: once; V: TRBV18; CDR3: CASSPDRGGETQYF; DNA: TGTGCCAGCTCACCCGACAGGGGCGGGGAGACCCAGTACTTC
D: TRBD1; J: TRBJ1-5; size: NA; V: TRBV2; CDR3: CASSTGGSQPQHF; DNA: TGTGCCAGCAGCACAGGGGGCTCTCAGCCCCAGCATTTT
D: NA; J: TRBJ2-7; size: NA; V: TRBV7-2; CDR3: CASSLERPPEWQYF; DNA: TGTGCCAGCAGCTTAGAACGACCGCCGGAGTGGCAGTACTTC
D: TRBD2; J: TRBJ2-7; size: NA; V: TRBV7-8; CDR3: CASSHSSGAQLYEQYF; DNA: TGTGCCAGCAGCCACAGCAGCGGGGCCCAATTGTACGAGCAGTACTTC
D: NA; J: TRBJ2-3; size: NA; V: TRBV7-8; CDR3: CASSSRGGASTDTQYF; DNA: TGTGCCAGCAGCTCAAGGGGGGGGGCTAGCACAGATACGCAGTATTTT
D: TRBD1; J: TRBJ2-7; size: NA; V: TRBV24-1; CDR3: CATSDSDRVAGYEQYF; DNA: TGTGCCACCAGTGATTCGGACAGGGTCGCGGGTTACGAGCAGTACTTC
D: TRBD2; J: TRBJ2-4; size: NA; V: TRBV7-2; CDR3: CASSQGPGGNIQYF; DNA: TGTGCCAGCAGCCAGGGCCCGGGGGGAAACATTCAGTACTTC
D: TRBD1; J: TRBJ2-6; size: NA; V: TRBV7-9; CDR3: CASSRTGDGANVLTF; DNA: TGTGCCAGCAGCCGGACAGGGGACGGGGCCAACGTCCTGACTTTC
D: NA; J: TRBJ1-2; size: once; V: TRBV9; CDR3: CASSEDGWGYGYTF; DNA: TGTGCCAGCAGCGAGGACGGCTGGGGGTATGGCTACACCTTC
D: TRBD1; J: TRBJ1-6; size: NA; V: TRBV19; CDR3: CASSPGRGLNSPLHF; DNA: TGTGCCAGTAGCCCGGGCAGGGGGCTGAATTCACCCCTCCACTTT
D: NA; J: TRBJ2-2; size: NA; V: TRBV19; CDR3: CASEGYFGANTGELFF; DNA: TGTGCCAGTGAGGGTTACTTTGGCGCGAACACCGGGGAGCTGTTTTTT